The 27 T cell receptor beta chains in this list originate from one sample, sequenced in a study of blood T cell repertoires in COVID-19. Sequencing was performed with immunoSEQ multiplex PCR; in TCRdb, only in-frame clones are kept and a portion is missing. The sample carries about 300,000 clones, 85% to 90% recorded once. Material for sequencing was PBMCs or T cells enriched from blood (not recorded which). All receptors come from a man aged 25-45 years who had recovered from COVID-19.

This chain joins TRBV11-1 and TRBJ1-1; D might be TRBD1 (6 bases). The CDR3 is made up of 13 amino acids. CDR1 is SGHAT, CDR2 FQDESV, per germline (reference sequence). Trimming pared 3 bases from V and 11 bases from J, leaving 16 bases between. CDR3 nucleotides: TGTGCCAGCAGCTTGGGAGGGACACCTGTGGCTTTCTTT. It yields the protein CASSLGGTPVAFF.

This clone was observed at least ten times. DNA of the CDR3: TGTGCCAGCAGCCCGGGACTAGCGGGAGGGCCTGACGAGCAGTACTTC. It yields the protein CASSPGLAGGPDEQYF. The chain joins TRBV7-9 to TRBJ2-7, with 16 bases fitting TRBD2. The CDR3 consists of 16 residues. The V gene's germline CDR1 is SEHNR and CDR2 FQNEAQ (reference sequence). The V gene end was trimmed by 5 bases and the J gene end by 5 bases; junction bases not matched to a gene: 6. Combining the CDR3 with reference TRBV7-9 and TRBJ2-7 gives the whole variable domain DTGVSQNPRHKITKRGQNVTFRCDPISEHNRLYWYRQTLGQGPEFLTYFQNEAQLEKSRLLSDRFSAERPKGSFSTLEIQRTEQGDSAMYLCASSPGLAGGPDEQYFGPGTRLTVT.

The CDR3 here is CASRTQGRGSHEQYF. The CDR3 DNA follows: TGTGCCAGCAGAACCCAGGGCAGGGGGAGCCACGAGCAGTACTTC. V usage is TRBV28 and J usage is TRBJ2-7, with 7 bases fitting TRBD1. Germline CDR1 is MDHEN and CDR2 is SYDVKM. Losses at the gene ends were 6 bases for V and 5 bases for J; bases not matched to a gene: 13. CDR3 length: 15 residues.

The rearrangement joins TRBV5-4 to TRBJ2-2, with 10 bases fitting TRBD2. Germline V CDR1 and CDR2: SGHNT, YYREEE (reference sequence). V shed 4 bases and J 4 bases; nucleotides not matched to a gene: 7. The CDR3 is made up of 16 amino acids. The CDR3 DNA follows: TGTGCCAGCAGCCTGCGGACTAGCGGTACCACCGGGGAGCTGTTTTTT. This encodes CASSLRTSGTTGELFF.

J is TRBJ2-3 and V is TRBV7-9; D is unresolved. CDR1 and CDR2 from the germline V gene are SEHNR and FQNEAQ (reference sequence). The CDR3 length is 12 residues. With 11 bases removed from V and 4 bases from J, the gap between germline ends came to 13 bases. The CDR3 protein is CASSRPADTQYF. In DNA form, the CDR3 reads TGTGCCTCCTCTAGGCCCGCAGATACGCAGTATTTT. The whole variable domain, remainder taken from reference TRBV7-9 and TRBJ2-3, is DTGVSQNPRHKITKRGQNVTFRCDPISEHNRLYWYRQTLGQGPEFLTYFQNEAQLEKSRLLSDRFSAERPKGSFSTLEIQRTEQGDSAMYLCASSRPADTQYFGPGTRLTVL.

Written as DNA, the CDR3 is TGCGCCAGCAGCTTGGTAGGGGGCGCATCCGCTGAAGCTTTCTTT. It yields the protein CASSLVGGASAEAFF. V usage is TRBV5-1 and J usage is TRBJ1-1, with 7 positions matching TRBD1. Germline CDR1 SGHRS, CDR2 YFSETQ. The CDR3 runs to 15 residues. Trimming took 0 bases from V and 6 from J; bases not matched to a gene: 8. Using reference TRBV5-1 and TRBJ1-1 for the parts outside the CDR3, the full variable domain is KAGVTQTPRYLIKTRGQQVTLSCSPISGHRSVSWYQQTPGQGLQFLFEYFSETQRNKGNFPGRFSGRQFSNSRSEMNVSTLELGDSALYLCASSLVGGASAEAFFGQGTRLTVV.

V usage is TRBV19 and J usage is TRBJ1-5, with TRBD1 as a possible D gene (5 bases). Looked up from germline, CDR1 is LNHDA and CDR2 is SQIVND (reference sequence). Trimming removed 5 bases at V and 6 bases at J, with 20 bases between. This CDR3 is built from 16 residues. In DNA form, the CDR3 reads TGTGCCAGTAGTTTTAGTTTGGCGGGGGGTGGTCAGCCCCAGCATTTT. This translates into CASSFSLAGGGQPQHF.

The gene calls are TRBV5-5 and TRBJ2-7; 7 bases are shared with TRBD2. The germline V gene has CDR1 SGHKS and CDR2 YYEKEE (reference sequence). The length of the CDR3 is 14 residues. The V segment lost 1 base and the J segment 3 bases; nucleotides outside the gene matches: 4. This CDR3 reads CASSLREGHYEQYF. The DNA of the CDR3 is TGTGCCAGCAGCTTGAGGGAGGGCCACTACGAGCAGTACTTC.

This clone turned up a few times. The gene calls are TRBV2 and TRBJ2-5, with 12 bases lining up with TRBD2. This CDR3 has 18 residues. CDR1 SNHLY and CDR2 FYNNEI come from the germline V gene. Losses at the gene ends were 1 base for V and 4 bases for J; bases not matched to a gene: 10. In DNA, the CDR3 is TGTGCCAGCAGTGAAGGGTTGGCTAGCGGGGGGGGAGGAGAGACCCAGTACTTC. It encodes CASSEGLASGGGGETQYF. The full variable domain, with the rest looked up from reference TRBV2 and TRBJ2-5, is EPEVTQTPSHQVTQMGQEVILRCVPISNHLYFYWYRQILGQKVEFLVSFYNNEISEKSEIFDDQFSVERPDGSNFTLKIRSTKLEDSAMYFCASSEGLASGGGGETQYFGPGTRLLVL.

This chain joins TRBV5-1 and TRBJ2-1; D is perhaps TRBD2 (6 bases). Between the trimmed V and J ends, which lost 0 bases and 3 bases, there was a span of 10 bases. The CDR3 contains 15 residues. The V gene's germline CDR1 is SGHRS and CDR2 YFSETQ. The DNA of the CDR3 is TGCGCCAGCAGCTTGGATCTGGGAGGCTACAATGAGCAGTTCTTC. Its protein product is CASSLDLGGYNEQFF.

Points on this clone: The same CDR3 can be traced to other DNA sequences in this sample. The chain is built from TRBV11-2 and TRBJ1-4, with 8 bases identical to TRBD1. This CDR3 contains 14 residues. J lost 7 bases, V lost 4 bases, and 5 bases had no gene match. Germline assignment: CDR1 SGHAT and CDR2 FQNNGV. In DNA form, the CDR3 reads TGTGCCAGCAGCTCAGGACAGGGTGGTGAAAAACTGTTTTTT. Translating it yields CASSSGQGGEKLFF.

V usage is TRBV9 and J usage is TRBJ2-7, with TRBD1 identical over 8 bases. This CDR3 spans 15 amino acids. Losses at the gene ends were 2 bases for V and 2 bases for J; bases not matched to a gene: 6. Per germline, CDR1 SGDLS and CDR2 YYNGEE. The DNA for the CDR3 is TGTGCCAGCAGCGTGAACTCAGGGGGCGCCTACGAGCAGTACTTC. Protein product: CASSVNSGGAYEQYF.

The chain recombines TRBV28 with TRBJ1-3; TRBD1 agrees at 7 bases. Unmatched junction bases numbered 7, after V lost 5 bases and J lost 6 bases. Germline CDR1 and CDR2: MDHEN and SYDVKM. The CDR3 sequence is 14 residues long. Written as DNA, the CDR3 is TGTGCCAGCAGTCAGACAGGGCCTCCAAACACCATATATTTT. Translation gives CASSQTGPPNTIYF.

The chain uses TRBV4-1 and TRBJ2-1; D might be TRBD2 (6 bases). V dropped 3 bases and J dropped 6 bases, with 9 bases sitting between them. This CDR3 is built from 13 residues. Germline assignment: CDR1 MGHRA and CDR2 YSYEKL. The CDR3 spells CASSHSAGNEQFF. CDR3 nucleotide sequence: TGCGCCAGCAGCCACTCAGCGGGCAATGAGCAGTTCTTC.

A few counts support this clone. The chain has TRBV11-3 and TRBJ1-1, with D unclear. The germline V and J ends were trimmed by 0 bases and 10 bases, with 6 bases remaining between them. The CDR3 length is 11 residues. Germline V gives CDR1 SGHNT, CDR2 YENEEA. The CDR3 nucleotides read TGTGCCAGCAGCTTAGAAACGCGAGCTTTCTTT. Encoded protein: CASSLETRAFF.

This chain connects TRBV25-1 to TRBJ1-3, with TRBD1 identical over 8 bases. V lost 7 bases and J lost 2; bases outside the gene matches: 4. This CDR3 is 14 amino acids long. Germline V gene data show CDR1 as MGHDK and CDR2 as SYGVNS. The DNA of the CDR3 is TGTGCCAGCACCCTGACAGGGGCTGGAAACACCATATATTTT. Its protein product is CASTLTGAGNTIYF.

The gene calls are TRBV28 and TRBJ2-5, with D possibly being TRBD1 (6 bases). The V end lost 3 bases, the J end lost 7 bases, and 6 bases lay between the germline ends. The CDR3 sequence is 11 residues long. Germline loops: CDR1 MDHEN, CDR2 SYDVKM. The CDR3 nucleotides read TGTGCCAGCAGTTTCAGGGGGACCCAGTACTTC. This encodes CASSFRGTQYF.

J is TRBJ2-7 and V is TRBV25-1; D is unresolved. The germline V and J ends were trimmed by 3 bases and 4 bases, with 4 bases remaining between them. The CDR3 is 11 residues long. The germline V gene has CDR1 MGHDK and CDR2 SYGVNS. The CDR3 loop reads CASSDLYEQYF. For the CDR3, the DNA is TGTGCCAGCAGTGATCTATACGAGCAGTACTTC.

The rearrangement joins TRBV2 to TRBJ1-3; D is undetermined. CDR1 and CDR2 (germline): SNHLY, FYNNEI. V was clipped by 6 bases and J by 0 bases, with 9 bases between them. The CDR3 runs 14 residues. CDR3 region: CASRSFNSGNTIYF. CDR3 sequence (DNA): TGTGCCAGCAGGAGTTTCAACTCTGGAAACACCATATATTTT.

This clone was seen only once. Here the CDR3 reads CASRSGAGGLRETQYF. The DNA of the CDR3 is TGTGCCAGCCGATCCGGGGCGGGAGGCCTCCGGGAGACCCAGTACTTC. The gene calls are TRBV27 and TRBJ2-5, with TRBD2 identical over 8 bases. V shed 8 bases and J 5 bases; nucleotides not matched to a gene: 16. The CDR3 totals 16 residues. Germline loops: CDR1 MNHEY, CDR2 SMNVEV (reference sequence).

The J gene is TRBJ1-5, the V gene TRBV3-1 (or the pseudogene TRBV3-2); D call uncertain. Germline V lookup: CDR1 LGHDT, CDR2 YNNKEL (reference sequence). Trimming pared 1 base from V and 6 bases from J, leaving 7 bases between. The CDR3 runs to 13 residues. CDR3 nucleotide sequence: TGTGCCAGCAGCCAAGCCCGGAGTCAGCCCCAGCATTTT. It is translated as CASSQARSQPQHF.

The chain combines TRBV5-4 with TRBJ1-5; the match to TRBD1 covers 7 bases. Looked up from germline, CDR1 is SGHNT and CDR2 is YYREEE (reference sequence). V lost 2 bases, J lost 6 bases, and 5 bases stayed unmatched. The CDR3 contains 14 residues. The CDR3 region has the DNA TGTGCCAGCAGCTTTCAGGGGGGTACTCAGCCCCAGCATTTT. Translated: CASSFQGGTQPQHF.

The CDR3 reads CASSQQGRTDTQYF. The CDR3, as DNA: TGTGCCAGCAGCCAACAGGGTAGGACAGATACGCAGTATTTT. The chain joins TRBV14 to TRBJ2-3; D may be TRBD1 (5 bases). This CDR3 contains 14 residues. V dropped 2 bases and J dropped 3 bases, with 9 bases sitting between them. Per the germline V gene, CDR1 is SGHDN and CDR2 is FVKESK.

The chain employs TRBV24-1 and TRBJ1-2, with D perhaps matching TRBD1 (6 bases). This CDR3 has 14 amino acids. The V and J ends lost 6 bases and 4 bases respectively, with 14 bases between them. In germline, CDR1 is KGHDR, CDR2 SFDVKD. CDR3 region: CATSLGAQGYGYTF. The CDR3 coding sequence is TGTGCCACCAGTTTGGGGGCGCAAGGCTATGGCTACACCTTC.

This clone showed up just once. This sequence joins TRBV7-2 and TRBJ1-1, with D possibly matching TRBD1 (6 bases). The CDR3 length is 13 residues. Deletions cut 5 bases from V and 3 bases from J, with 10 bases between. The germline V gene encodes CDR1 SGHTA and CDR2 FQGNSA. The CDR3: CASSLQGYTEAFF. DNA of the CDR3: TGTGCCAGCAGCCTGCAGGGGTACACTGAAGCTTTCTTT.

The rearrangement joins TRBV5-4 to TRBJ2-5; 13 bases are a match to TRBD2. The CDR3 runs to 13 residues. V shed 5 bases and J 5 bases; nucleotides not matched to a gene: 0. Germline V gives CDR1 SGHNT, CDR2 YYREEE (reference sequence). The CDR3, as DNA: TGTGCCAGCAGACTAGCGGGGGGGGAGACCCAGTACTTC. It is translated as CASRLAGGETQYF.

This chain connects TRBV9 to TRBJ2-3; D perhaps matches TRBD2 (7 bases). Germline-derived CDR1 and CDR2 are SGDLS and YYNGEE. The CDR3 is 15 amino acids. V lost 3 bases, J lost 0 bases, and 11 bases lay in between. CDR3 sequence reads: CASSARGASTDTQYF. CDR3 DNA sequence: TGTGCCAGCAGCGCCCGGGGGGCCAGCACAGATACGCAGTATTTT.